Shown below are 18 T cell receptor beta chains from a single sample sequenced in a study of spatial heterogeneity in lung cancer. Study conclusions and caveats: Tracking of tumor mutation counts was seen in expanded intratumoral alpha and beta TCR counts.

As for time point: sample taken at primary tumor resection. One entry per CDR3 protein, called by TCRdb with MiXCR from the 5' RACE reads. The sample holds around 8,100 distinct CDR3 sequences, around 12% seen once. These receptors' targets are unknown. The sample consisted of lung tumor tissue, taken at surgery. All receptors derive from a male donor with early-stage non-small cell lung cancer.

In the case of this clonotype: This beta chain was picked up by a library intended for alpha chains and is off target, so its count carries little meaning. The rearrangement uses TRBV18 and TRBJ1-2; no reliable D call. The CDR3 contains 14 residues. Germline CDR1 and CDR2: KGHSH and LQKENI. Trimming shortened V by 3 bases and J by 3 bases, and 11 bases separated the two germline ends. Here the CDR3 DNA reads TGTGCCAGCTCACCGCTGACAAGCTACTATGGCTACACCTTC. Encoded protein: CASSPLTSYYGYTF.

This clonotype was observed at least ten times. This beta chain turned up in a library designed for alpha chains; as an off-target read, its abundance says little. The CDR3: CASSTEQQAKLFF. CDR3 DNA: TGCGCCAGCAGCACAGAACAGCAGGCAAAACTGTTTTTT. V gene TRBV5-1 combines with J gene TRBJ1-4, with unresolved D. CDR1 SGHRS and CDR2 YFSETQ come from the germline V gene. Trimming shortened V by 4 bases and J by 10 bases, and 14 bases separated the two germline ends. The CDR3 contains 13 residues.

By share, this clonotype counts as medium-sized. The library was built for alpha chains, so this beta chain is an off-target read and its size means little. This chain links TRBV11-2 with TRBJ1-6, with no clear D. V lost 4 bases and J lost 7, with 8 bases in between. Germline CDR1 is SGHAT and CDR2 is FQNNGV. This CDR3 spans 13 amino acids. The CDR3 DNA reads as TGTGCCAGCAGCTCGTTACAGAATTCACCCCTCCACTTT. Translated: CASSSLQNSPLHF.

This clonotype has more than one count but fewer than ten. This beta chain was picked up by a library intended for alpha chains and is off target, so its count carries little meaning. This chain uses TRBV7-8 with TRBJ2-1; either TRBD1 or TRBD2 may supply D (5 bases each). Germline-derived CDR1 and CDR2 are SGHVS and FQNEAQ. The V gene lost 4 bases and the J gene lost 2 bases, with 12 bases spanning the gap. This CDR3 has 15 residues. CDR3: CASSSGGWTYNEQFF. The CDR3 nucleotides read TGTGCCAGCAGCTCTGGGGGTTGGACCTACAATGAGCAGTTCTTC.

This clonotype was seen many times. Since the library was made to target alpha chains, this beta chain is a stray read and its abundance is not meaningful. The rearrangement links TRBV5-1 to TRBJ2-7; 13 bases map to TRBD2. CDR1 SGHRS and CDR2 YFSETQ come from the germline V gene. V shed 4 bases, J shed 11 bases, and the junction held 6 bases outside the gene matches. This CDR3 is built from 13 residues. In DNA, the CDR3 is TGCGCCAGCAGCACGGGACTAGCGGGACGGGAGTACTTC. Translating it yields CASSTGLAGREYF.

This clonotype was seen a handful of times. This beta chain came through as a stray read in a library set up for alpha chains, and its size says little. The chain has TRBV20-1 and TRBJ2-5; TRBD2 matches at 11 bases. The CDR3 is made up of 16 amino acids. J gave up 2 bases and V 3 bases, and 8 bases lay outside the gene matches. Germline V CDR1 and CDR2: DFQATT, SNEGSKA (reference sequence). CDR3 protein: CSARGTSGALQETQYF. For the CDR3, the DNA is TGCAGTGCTAGGGGGACTAGCGGCGCTCTTCAAGAGACCCAGTACTTC.

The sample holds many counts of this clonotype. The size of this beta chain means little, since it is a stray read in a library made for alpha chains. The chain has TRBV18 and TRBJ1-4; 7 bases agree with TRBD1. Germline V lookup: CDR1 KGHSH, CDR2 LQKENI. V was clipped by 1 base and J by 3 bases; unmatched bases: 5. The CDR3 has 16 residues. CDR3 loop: CASSPQQGRSNEKLFF. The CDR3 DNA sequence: TGTGCCAGCTCACCACAACAGGGGAGGTCTAATGAAAAACTGTTTTTT.

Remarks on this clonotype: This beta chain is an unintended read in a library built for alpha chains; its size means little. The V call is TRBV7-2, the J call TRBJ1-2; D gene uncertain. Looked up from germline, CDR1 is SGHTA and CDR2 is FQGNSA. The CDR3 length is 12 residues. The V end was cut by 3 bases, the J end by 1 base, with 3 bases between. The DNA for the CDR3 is TGTGCCAGCAGCTTGGATAACTATGGCTACACCTTC. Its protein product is CASSLDNYGYTF.

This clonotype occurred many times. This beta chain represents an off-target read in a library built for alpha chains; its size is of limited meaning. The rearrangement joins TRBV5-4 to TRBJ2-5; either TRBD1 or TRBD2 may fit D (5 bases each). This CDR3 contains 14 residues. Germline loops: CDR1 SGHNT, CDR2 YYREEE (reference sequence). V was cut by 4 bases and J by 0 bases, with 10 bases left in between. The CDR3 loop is CASSPGTDQETQYF. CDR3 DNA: TGTGCCAGCAGCCCGGGGACGGACCAAGAGACCCAGTACTTC.

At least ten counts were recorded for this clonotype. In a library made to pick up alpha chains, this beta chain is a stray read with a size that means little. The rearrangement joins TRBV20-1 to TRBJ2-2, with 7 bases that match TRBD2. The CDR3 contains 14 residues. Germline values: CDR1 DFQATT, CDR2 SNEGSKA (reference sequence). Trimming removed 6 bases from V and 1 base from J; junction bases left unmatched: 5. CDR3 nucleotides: TGCAGTGCGTCGGGACTACTGAACACCGGGGAGCTGTTTTTT. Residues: CSASGLLNTGELFF.

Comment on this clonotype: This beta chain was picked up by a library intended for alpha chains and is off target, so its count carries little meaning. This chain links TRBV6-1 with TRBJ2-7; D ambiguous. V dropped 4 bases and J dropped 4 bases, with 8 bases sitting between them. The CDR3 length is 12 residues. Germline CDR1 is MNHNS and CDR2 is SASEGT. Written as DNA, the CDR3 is TGTGCCAGCAGTGCCAGTATTTACGAGCAGTACTTC. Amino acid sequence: CASSASIYEQYF.

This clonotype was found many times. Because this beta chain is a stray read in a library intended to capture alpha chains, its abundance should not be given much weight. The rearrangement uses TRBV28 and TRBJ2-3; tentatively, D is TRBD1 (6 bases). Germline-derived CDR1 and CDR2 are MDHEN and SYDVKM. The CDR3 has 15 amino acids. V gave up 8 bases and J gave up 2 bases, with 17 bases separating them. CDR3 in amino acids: CASLNRVAHTDTQYF. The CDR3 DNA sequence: TGTGCCAGCTTGAACAGGGTAGCACACACAGATACGCAGTATTTT.

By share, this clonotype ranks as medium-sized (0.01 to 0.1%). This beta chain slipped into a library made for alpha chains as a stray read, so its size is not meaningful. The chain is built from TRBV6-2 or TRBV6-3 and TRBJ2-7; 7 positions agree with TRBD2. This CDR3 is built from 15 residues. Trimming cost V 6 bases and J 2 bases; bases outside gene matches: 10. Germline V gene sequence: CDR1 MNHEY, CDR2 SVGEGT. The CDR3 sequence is CASSNEGRAPYEQYF. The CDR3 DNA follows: TGTGCCAGCAGCAACGAAGGGAGGGCGCCCTACGAGCAGTACTTC.

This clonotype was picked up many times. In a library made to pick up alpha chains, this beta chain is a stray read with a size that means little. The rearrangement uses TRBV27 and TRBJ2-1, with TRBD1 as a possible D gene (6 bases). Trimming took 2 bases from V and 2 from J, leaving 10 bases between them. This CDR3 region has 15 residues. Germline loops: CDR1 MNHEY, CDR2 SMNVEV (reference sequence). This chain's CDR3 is CASSLEGGPYNEQFF. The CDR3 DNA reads TGTGCCAGCAGTTTAGAAGGGGGACCCTACAATGAGCAGTTCTTC.

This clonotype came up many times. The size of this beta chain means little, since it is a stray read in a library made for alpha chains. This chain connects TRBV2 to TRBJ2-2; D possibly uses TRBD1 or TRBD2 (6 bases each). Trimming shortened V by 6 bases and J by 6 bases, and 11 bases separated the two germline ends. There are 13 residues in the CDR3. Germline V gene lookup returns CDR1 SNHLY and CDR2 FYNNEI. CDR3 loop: CASSHGGPGELFF. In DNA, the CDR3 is TGTGCCAGCAGCCATGGGGGGCCCGGGGAGCTGTTTTTT. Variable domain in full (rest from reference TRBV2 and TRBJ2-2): EPEVTQTPSHQVTQMGQEVILRCVPISNHLYFYWYRQILGQKVEFLVSFYNNEISEKSEIFDDQFSVERPDGSNFTLKIRSTKLEDSAMYFCASSHGGPGELFFGEGSRLTVL.

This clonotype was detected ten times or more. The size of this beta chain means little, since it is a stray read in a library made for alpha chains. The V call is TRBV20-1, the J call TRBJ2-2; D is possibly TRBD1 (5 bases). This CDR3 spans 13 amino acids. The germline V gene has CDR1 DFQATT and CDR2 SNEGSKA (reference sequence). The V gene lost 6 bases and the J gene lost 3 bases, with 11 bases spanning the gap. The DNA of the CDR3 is TGCAGTGCCAAACAGGCATACACCGGGGAGCTGTTTTTT. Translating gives CSAKQAYTGELFF.

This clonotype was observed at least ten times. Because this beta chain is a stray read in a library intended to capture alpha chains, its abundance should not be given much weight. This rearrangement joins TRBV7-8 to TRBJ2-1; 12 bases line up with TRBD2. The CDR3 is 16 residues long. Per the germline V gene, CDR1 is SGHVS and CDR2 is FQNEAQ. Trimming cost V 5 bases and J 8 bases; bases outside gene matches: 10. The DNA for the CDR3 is TGTGCCAGCAGCCCTACGGGACTAGCGGGTGGTTATGAGCAGTTCTTC. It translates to CASSPTGLAGGYEQFF.

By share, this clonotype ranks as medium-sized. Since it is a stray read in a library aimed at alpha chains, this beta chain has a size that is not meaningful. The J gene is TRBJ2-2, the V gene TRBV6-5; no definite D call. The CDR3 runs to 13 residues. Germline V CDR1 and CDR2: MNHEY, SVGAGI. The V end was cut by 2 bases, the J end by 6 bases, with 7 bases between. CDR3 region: CASSYGDPGELFF. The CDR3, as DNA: TGTGCCAGCAGTTACGGAGACCCCGGGGAGCTGTTTTTT.